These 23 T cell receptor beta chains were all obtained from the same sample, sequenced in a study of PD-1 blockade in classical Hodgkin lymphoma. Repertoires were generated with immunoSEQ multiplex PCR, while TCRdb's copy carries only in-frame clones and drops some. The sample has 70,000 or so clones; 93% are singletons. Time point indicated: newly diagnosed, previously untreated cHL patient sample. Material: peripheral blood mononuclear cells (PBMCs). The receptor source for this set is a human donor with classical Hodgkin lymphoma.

The CDR3 loop is CASSHQETQYF. The CDR3 DNA reads as TGTGCCAGCAGTCACCAAGAGACCCAGTACTTC. The chain links TRBV7-9 to TRBJ2-5; no clear D gene. CDR1 is SEHNR, CDR2 FQNEAQ, per germline (reference sequence). V lost 6 bases and J lost 0, with 2 bases in between. The CDR3 totals 11 residues. The full variable domain, completed using reference TRBV7-9 and TRBJ2-5, is DTGVSQNPRHKITKRGQNVTFRCDPISEHNRLYWYRQTLGQGPEFLTYFQNEAQLEKSRLLSDRFSAERPKGSFSTLEIQRTEQGDSAMYLCASSHQETQYFGPGTRLLVL.

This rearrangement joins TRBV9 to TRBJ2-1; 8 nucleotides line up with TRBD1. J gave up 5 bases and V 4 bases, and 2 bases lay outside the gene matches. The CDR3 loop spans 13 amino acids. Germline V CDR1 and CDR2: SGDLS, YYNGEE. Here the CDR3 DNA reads TGTGCCAGCAGCCTGACAGGGGACAATGAGCAGTTCTTC. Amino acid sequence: CASSLTGDNEQFF.

CDR3 nucleotides: TGCAGCGTCTTCAGACAGGGTTCCGAGCAGTACTTC. Translating gives CSVFRQGSEQYF. V is TRBV29-1 and J is TRBJ2-7; 7 nucleotides match TRBD1. Germline CDR1 reads SQVTM; CDR2 reads ANQGSEA. The CDR3 consists of 12 residues. V lost 6 bases and J lost 6; bases outside the gene matches: 8.

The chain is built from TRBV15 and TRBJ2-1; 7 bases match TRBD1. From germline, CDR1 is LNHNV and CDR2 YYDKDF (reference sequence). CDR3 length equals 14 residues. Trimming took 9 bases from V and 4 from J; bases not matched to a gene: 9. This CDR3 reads CATSGGFLYNEQFF. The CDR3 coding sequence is TGTGCCACTTCAGGGGGTTTCTTATACAATGAGCAGTTCTTC.

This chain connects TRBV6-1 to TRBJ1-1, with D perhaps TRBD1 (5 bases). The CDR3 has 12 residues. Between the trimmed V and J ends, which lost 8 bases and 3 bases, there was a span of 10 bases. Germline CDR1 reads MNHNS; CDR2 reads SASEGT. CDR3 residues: CASLVGHTEAFF. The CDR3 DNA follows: TGTGCCAGCTTGGTGGGGCACACTGAAGCTTTCTTT.

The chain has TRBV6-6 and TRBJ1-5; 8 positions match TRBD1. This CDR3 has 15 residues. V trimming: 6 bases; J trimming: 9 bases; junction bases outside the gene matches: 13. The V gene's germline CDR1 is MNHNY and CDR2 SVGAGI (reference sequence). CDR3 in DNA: TGTGCCAGCAGCTCCCCGGGACAGGTCCTGGGGCCCCAGCATTTT. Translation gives CASSSPGQVLGPQHF.

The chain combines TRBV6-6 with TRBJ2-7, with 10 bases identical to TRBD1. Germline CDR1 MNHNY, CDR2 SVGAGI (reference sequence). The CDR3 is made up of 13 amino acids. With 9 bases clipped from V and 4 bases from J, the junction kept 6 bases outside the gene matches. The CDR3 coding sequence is TGTGCCAGGTGCCGGGACAGGGGATACGAGCAGTACTTC. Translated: CARCRDRGYEQYF.

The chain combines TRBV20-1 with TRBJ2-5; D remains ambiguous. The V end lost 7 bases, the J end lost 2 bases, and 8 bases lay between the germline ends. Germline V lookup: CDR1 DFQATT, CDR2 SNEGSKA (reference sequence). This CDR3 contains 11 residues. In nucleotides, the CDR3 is TGCAGTGTAGAAGGTCAAGAGACCCAGTACTTC. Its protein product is CSVEGQETQYF.

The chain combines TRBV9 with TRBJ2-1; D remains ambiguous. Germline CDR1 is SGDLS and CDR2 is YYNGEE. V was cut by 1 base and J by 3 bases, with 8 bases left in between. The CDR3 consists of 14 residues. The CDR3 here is CASSVNVDYNEQFF. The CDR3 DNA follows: TGTGCCAGCAGCGTAAACGTGGACTACAATGAGCAGTTCTTC.

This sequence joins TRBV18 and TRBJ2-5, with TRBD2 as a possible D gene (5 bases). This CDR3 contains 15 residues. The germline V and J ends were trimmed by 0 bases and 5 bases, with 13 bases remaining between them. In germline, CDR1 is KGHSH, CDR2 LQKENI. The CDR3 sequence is CASSPPPAPGETQYF. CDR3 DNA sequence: TGTGCCAGCTCACCACCTCCGGCGCCGGGGGAGACCCAGTACTTC.

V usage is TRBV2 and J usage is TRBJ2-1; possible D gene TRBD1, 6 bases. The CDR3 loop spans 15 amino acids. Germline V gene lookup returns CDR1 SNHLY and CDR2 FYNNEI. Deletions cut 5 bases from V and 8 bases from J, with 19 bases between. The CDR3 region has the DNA TGTGCCAGCAGTCCGGGACCAGGGGTCATTGATGAGCAGTTCTTC. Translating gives CASSPGPGVIDEQFF.

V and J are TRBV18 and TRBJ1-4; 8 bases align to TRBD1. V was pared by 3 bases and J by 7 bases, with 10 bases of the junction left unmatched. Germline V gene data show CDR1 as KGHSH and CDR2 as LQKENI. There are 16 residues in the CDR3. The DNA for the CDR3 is TGTGCCAGCTCACCGAGTGGACAGGGAGGGGTTGAAAAACTGTTTTTT. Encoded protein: CASSPSGQGGVEKLFF.

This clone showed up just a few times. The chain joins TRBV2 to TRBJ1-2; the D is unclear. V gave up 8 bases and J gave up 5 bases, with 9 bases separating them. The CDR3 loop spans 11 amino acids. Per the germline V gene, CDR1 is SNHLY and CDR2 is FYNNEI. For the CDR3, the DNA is TGTGCCAGCGGATTGGTTTATGGCTACACCTTC. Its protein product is CASGLVYGYTF.

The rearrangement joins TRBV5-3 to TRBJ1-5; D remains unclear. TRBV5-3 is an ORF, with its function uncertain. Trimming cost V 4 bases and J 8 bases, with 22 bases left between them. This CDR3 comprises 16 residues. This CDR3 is CARSRLETTACEPQHF. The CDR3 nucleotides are TGTGCCAGAAGCCGCTTGGAAACGACCGCCTGCGAGCCCCAGCATTTT.

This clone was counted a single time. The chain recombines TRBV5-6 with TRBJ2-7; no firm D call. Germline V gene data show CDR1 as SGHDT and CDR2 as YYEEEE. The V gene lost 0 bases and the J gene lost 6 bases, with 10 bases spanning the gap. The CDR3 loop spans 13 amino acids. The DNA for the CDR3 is TGTGCCAGCAGCTTGGCCCTGAAGGGCGAGCAGTACTTC. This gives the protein CASSLALKGEQYF.

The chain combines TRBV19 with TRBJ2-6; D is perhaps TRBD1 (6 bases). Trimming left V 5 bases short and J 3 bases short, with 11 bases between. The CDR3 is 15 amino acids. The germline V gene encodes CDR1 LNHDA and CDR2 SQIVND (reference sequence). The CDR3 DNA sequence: TGTGCCAGTAGTCTCAGGGGTGGTGGGGCCAACGTCCTGACTTTC. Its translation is CASSLRGGGANVLTF.

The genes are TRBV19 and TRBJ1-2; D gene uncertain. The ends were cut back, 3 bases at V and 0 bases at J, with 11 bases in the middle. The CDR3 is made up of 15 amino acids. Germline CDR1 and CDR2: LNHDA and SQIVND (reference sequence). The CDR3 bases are TGTGCCAGTAGTATTGGCGGGAATCCTAACTATGGCTACACCTTC. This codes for CASSIGGNPNYGYTF.

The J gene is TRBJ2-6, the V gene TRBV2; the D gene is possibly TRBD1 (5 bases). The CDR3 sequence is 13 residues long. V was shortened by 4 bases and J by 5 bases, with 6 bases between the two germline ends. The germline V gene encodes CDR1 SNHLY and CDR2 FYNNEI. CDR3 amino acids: CASSGQRANVLTF. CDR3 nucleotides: TGTGCCAGCAGTGGACAGCGGGCCAACGTCCTGACTTTC.

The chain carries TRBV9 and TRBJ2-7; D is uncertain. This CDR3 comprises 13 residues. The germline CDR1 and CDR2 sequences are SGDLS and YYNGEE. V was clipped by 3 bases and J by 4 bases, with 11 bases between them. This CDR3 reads CASSAEGRYEQYF. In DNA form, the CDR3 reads TGTGCCAGCAGCGCCGAAGGCCGATACGAGCAGTACTTC.

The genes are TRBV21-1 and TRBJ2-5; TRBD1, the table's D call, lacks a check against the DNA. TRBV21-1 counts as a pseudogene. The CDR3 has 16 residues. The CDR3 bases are TGTGCCAGCAGCAACGGGCCGACAGTAAGTCCGGAGACCCAGTACTTC. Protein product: CASSNGPTVSPETQYF.

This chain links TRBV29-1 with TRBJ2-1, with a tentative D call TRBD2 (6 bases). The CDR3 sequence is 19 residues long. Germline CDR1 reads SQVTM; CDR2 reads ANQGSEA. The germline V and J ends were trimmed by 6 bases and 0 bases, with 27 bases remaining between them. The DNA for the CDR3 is TGCAGCGTCTCCTCCCGACTAGTCTGGAGACAATACTCCTACAATGAGCAGTTCTTC. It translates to CSVSSRLVWRQYSYNEQFF.

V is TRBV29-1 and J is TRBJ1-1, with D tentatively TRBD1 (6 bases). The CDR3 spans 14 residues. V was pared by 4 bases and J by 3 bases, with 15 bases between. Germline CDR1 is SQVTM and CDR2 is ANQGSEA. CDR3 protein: CSVGHRVADTEAFF. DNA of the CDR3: TGCAGCGTTGGCCACAGGGTGGCGGACACTGAAGCTTTCTTT.

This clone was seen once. Here the CDR3 reads CASSPRDRYNEKLFF. The CDR3 nucleotides read TGTGCCAGCAGTCCCCGAGACCGGTATAATGAAAAACTGTTTTTT. The chain employs TRBV6-5 and TRBJ1-4, with D unclear. Between the trimmed V and J ends, which lost 5 bases and 4 bases, there was a span of 14 bases. Germline lookup yields CDR1 MNHEY and CDR2 SVGAGI. This CDR3 is built from 15 residues.